This T cell receptor beta chain was sequenced for a study of vaccination effects on CD4 cells after COVID-19. The CDR3 covers 12 residues. The germline V gene encodes CDR1 SGHAT and CDR2 FQNNGV. V shed 0 bases and J shed 6 bases, with 3 bases lying between them. This clone was observed a few times. Its matching antigen is unknown. ViraFEST used viral peptide pools to expand antigen-specific CD4+ T cells before sequencing. Once cultured for roughly ten days, the cells underwent separation to obtain CD4+ T cells. Their SARS-CoV-2 infection, verified by PCR, occurred between March and December 2020. Sequenced by immunoSEQ multiplex PCR; TCRdb stores in-frame clones only, minus some. The table records roughly 70,000 clones, 65% to 75% of them present only once.

This chain links TRBV11-2 with TRBJ1-5; D unresolved. The sequenced sample was CD4+ T cells from PBMCs cultured with HIV peptides, obtained before COVID-19 vaccination. Subset of the sample: HIV-1 Nef peptide pool negative control/reference culture. The receptor comes from a human donor who had a prior SARS-CoV-2 infection. The CDR3 region is CASSLEGQPQHF. Written as DNA, the CDR3 is TGTGCCAGCAGCTTAGAGGGTCAGCCCCAGCATTTT.